This T cell receptor beta chain was identified in a study of tumor-infiltrating T cells and Merkel cell polyomavirus. Study in general: The T cells studied were CD8+ and recognized the Merkel cell polyomavirus KLL epitope.

Produced via immunoSEQ multiplex PCR; TCRdb's table is partial and in-frame only. The table shows approximately 120 clones, with approximately 84% occurring only once. CDR3 length: 16 residues. Germline V CDR1 and CDR2: SGDLS, YYNGEE. The V gene end was trimmed by 4 bases and the J gene end by 5 bases; junction bases not matched to a gene: 8. Immunohistochemistry showed robust Merkel cell polyomavirus Large T antigen staining in every patient's tumor. Patients were all Caucasian, aged roughly 50 to 85, median about 65. The source of this sequence is a man aged 70 or older with Merkel cell carcinoma. This chain joins TRBV9 and TRBJ2-2, with 10 bases fitting TRBD1. What was sequenced was Merkel cell polyomavirus peptide tetramer+ CD8+ T cells sorted from the tumor. In nucleotides, the CDR3 is TGTGCCAGCAGCTCCCGGGACAGGGGCCTGACCGGGGAGCTGTTTTTT. It translates to CASSSRDRGLTGELFF.